The 28 T cell receptor beta chains presented below share a single source sample, sequenced in a study of beta chain features in type 1 diabetes. cDNA synthesis used the whole RNA isolate, giving expressed TCRB sequences. TCRdb's table, derived via immunoSEQ multiplex PCR, lists solely in-frame clones and lacks some. In the table there are some 410,000 clones, about an eighth of which are singletons. Sequences were obtained from naive CD4+ T cells from blood. The receptors shown here come from a young woman in good health.

This clone was observed a handful of times. This chain joins TRBV29-1 and TRBJ2-6; possibly TRBD1 for D (6 bases). Germline V lookup: CDR1 SQVTM, CDR2 ANQGSEA. The CDR3 loop spans 18 amino acids. V dropped 0 bases and J dropped 4 bases, with 19 bases sitting between them. CDR3 DNA sequence: TGCAGCGTTGAAGATCGGGGCAGGGGACCTCTGGGGGCCAACGTCCTGACTTTC. Translating gives CSVEDRGRGPLGANVLTF.

The chain is built from TRBV4-1 and TRBJ2-5, with D perhaps TRBD1 or TRBD2 (6 bases each). Trimming shortened V by 1 base and J by 7 bases, and 19 bases separated the two germline ends. This CDR3 has 16 amino acids. In germline, CDR1 is MGHRA, CDR2 YSYEKL. CDR3 nucleotide sequence: TGCGCCAGCAGCCAAGTGGGACTCTCCATACAGGGGACCCAGTACTTC. This sequence encodes CASSQVGLSIQGTQYF.

This clone appeared a few times. This chain joins TRBV30 and TRBJ1-2; 7 positions agree with TRBD1. Germline CDR1 GTSNPN, CDR2 SVGIG (reference sequence). V was clipped by 8 bases and J by 4 bases; unmatched bases: 7. This CDR3 has 12 residues. The CDR3 loop reads CARLGQRYGYTF. Here the CDR3 DNA reads TGTGCCCGATTGGGACAGCGCTATGGCTACACCTTC.

This clone was detected many times. The rearrangement uses TRBV29-1 and TRBJ2-1; a possible D gene is TRBD1 (6 bases). V dropped 7 bases and J dropped 6 bases, with 16 bases sitting between them. This CDR3 contains 13 residues. Germline V gene data show CDR1 as SQVTM and CDR2 as ANQGSEA. DNA of the CDR3: TGCAGCGCCATAGGGGGAGTCCGCAATGAGCAGTTCTTC. Protein product: CSAIGGVRNEQFF.

This clone appeared a few times. Other nucleotide sequences in the sample specify the same CDR3. This chain joins TRBV7-2 and TRBJ2-5; weak D call: TRBD1 (6 bases). Germline V gene lookup returns CDR1 SGHTA and CDR2 FQGNSA. V shed 0 bases and J shed 5 bases, with 10 bases lying between them. The CDR3 extends over 14 amino acids. CDR3 amino acids: CASSLAGQRETQYF. The CDR3 DNA reads TGTGCCAGCAGCTTAGCGGGACAAAGGGAGACCCAGTACTTC.

The genes are TRBV5-1 and TRBJ2-1; D gene unclear. Trimming took 6 bases from V and 0 from J, leaving 7 bases between them. Per the germline V gene, CDR1 is SGHRS and CDR2 is YFSETQ. There are 13 residues in the CDR3. This chain's CDR3 is CASTRSSYNEQFF. The DNA for the CDR3 is TGCGCCAGCACTAGGAGCTCCTACAATGAGCAGTTCTTC.

A few counts support this clone. This rearrangement joins TRBV15 to TRBJ1-1; no clear D gene. V lost 5 bases and J 5 bases, leaving 9 bases between the germline ends. Germline V gene sequence: CDR1 LNHNV, CDR2 YYDKDF (reference sequence). The CDR3 is made up of 12 amino acids. CDR3 sequence: CATSPRSTEAFF. CDR3 nucleotide sequence: TGTGCCACCAGCCCACGATCGACTGAAGCTTTCTTT.

This clone was observed a few times. The V and J genes are TRBV7-9 and TRBJ1-4; 8 nucleotides line up with TRBD1. J was trimmed by 3 bases and V by 5 bases; bases with no gene match: 2. Germline-derived CDR1 and CDR2 are SEHNR and FQNEAQ (reference sequence). The CDR3 is made up of 14 amino acids. The CDR3 nucleotides read TGTGCCAGCAGCCGGGACAGGTCTAATGAAAAACTGTTTTTT. This encodes CASSRDRSNEKLFF.

This sequence joins TRBV7-3 and TRBJ2-3, with TRBD2 matching over 7 bases. The CDR3 is made up of 17 amino acids. The V and J ends lost 1 base and 2 bases, in that order; junction bases with no gene match: 9. Per germline, CDR1 SGHTA and CDR2 FQGTGA. The CDR3 DNA is TGTGCCAGCAGCTTAAATCCTCCGACTAGCTCCACAGATACGCAGTATTTT. This sequence encodes CASSLNPPTSSTDTQYF.

This sequence joins TRBV5-1 and TRBJ2-7; D not certain. This CDR3 contains 14 residues. The germline V gene encodes CDR1 SGHRS and CDR2 YFSETQ. V was pared by 0 bases and J by 0 bases, with 7 bases between. CDR3 amino acids: CASSLVGYSYEQYF. DNA for the CDR3: TGCGCCAGCAGCTTGGTGGGGTACTCCTACGAGCAGTACTTC.

This clone has just a few counts. V usage is TRBV15 and J usage is TRBJ1-6, with D maybe TRBD1 (5 bases). The CDR3 loop spans 14 amino acids. V was pared by 5 bases and J by 7 bases, with 12 bases between. Germline V gives CDR1 LNHNV, CDR2 YYDKDF (reference sequence). CDR3 protein: CATSARGRNSPLHF. CDR3 sequence (DNA): TGTGCCACCAGCGCAAGGGGCCGGAATTCACCCCTCCACTTT.

In its sample, this clone was seen a few times. Distinct nucleotide sequences in the sample also encode this CDR3. The CDR3 nucleotides read TGTGCCAGCTCGCCGGGACAGGTCGATGGCTACACCTTC. The encoded protein is CASSPGQVDGYTF. The J gene is TRBJ1-2, the V gene TRBV18, with TRBD1 matching over 8 bases. The CDR3 is 13 amino acids. Germline V gene lookup returns CDR1 KGHSH and CDR2 LQKENI. Trimming at V came to 6 bases and at J to 6 bases, leaving 6 bases not matched to a gene.

The J gene is TRBJ1-3, the V gene TRBV9; 9 bases match TRBD1. Germline V lookup: CDR1 SGDLS, CDR2 YYNGEE. CDR3 length equals 15 residues. V shed 3 bases, J shed 4 bases, and the junction held 5 bases outside the gene matches. The CDR3 DNA follows: TGTGCCAGCAGCGGGGACAGGGAGGCAGGAAACACCATATATTTT. This gives the protein CASSGDREAGNTIYF.

This clone was observed a few times. CDR3 DNA: TGTGCCAGCAGTCCTCCGGGGACTAGCCGGCATGAGCAGTTCTTC. Protein product: CASSPPGTSRHEQFF. The rearrangement uses TRBV16 and TRBJ2-1; TRBD2 matches 9 bases. The CDR3 totals 15 residues. Germline trimming cut 6 bases from V and 8 bases from J; bases unmatched to any gene: 11. Germline V gene data show CDR1 as KGHSY and CDR2 as FQNENV.

Only a few counts were recorded for this clone. The chain joins TRBV7-2 to TRBJ2-1; 7 bases fit TRBD2. Germline loops: CDR1 SGHTA, CDR2 FQGNSA. This CDR3 region has 12 residues. V shed 2 bases and J 9 bases; nucleotides not matched to a gene: 1. The CDR3 here is CASSLLAVEQFF. CDR3 nucleotides: TGTGCCAGCAGCTTACTAGCGGTTGAGCAGTTCTTC. Together with reference TRBV7-2 and TRBJ2-1, the CDR3 gives the full variable domain: GAGVSQSPSNKVTEKGKDVELRCDPISGHTALYWYRQSLGQGLEFLIYFQGNSAPDKSGLPSDRFSAERTGGSVSTLTIQRTQQEDSAVYLCASSLLAVEQFFGPGTRLTVL.

The chain employs TRBV10-3 and TRBJ1-2; no definite D call. Germline V gene sequence: CDR1 ENHRY, CDR2 SYGVKD. The CDR3 is 16 residues long. The V gene lost 0 bases and the J gene lost 4 bases, with 15 bases spanning the gap. In nucleotides, the CDR3 is TGTGCCATCAGTGAGTCATCCATTAGCCGGTCCTATGGCTACACCTTC. Protein sequence: CAISESSISRSYGYTF.

This clone was seen a few times. The CDR3 is CASVDRTYTDTQYF. The CDR3 DNA reads as TGTGCCAGCGTCGACAGGACCTACACAGATACGCAGTATTTT. The J gene is TRBJ2-3, the V gene TRBV2; TRBD1 is a possible D gene (6 bases). This CDR3 region has 14 residues. V was shortened by 8 bases and J by 2 bases, with 14 bases between the two germline ends. Germline V CDR1 and CDR2: SNHLY, FYNNEI.

The V and J genes are TRBV2 and TRBJ2-2; no clear D gene. The CDR3 runs 13 residues. Germline loops: CDR1 SNHLY, CDR2 FYNNEI. V gave up 5 bases and J gave up 4 bases, with 8 bases separating them. The CDR3 DNA reads TGTGCCAGCAGTCCTAGTTCCACCGGGGAGCTGTTTTTT. It codes for CASSPSSTGELFF.

A note on this clone: The sample contains more than one DNA sequence encoding this CDR3. The V and J genes are TRBV29-1 and TRBJ2-1; 11 nucleotides agree with TRBD2. Germline V gene sequence: CDR1 SQVTM, CDR2 ANQGSEA. With V trimmed by 3 bases and J by 7 bases, 2 bases remained unmatched. CDR3 length equals 13 residues. The CDR3 nucleotides are TGCAGCGTTGAGAGACTAGCGGGGAATGAGCAGTTCTTC. The encoded protein is CSVERLAGNEQFF.

This clone was counted a single time. The chain has TRBV27 and TRBJ1-6; 9 nucleotides align to TRBD1. The CDR3 covers 16 residues. Germline CDR1 is MNHEY and CDR2 is SMNVEV (reference sequence). V lost 1 base to trimming and J lost 7 bases; unmatched junction nucleotides: 5. The CDR3 DNA reads TGTGCCAGCAGTTTATTTGTGACAGGGGGAAATTCACCCCTCCACTTT. It is translated as CASSLFVTGGNSPLHF.

V usage is TRBV2 and J usage is TRBJ2-3; 7 nucleotides match TRBD1. V trimming: 11 bases; J trimming: 5 bases; junction bases outside the gene matches: 7. The CDR3 spans 12 residues. The V gene's germline CDR1 is SNHLY and CDR2 FYNNEI. CDR3 in DNA: TGTGCCGGGGGACAGTTTGGAGATACGCAGTATTTT. This translates into CAGGQFGDTQYF.

CDR3 protein: CASSWARTSGRSYEQYV. The CDR3 coding sequence is TGTGCCAGCAGTTGGGCCCGGACTAGCGGTAGGTCCTACGAGCAGTACGTC. The chain has TRBV2 and TRBJ2-7; 10 bases fit TRBD2. V trimming: 5 bases; J trimming: 1 base; junction bases outside the gene matches: 11. CDR1 SNHLY and CDR2 FYNNEI come from the germline V gene. CDR3 length: 17 residues.

The chain has TRBV7-9 and TRBJ2-4; the D is unclear. This CDR3 is built from 11 residues. The germline V and J ends were trimmed by 1 base and 9 bases, with 4 bases remaining between them. Germline-derived CDR1 and CDR2 are SEHNR and FQNEAQ (reference sequence). CDR3 residues: CASSLDSIQYF. The CDR3, as DNA: TGTGCCAGCAGCTTAGATAGCATTCAGTACTTC.

The chain recombines TRBV7-9 with TRBJ2-7; D is possibly TRBD2 (6 bases). The CDR3 sequence is 14 residues long. The V gene's germline CDR1 is SEHNR and CDR2 FQNEAQ (reference sequence). V was pared by 5 bases and J by 2 bases, with 13 bases between. The CDR3 region is CASSRSGGAYEQYV. The CDR3 DNA reads as TGTGCCAGCAGCAGATCCGGGGGAGCCTACGAGCAGTACGTC.

The CDR3 bases are TGTGCCAGCAGCTTAGCCCTAGACGAGCAGTACTTC. Protein: CASSLALDEQYF. This rearrangement joins TRBV11-3 to TRBJ2-7; D not resolved. Trimming cost V 1 base and J 5 bases, with 6 bases left between them. The CDR3 has 12 amino acids. CDR1 SGHNT and CDR2 YENEEA come from the germline V gene.

This clone was seen a handful of times. The gene calls are TRBV10-3 and TRBJ2-5; perhaps TRBD2 as D (6 bases). This CDR3 region has 11 residues. The germline CDR1 and CDR2 sequences are ENHRY and SYGVKD. V was clipped by 11 bases and J by 6 bases, with 13 bases between them. The chain's CDR3 is CASRESQTQYF. The CDR3 region has the DNA TGTGCCTCCCGGGAGAGTCAGACCCAGTACTTC.

CDR3: CASSLRRGYTF. CDR3 in DNA: TGTGCCAGCAGCTTACGGCGCGGCTACACCTTC. The chain has TRBV7-9 and TRBJ1-2; no clear D gene. V shed 2 bases and J shed 8 bases, with 6 bases lying between them. CDR3 size: 11 residues. Germline-derived CDR1 and CDR2 are SEHNR and FQNEAQ (reference sequence). Supplemented by reference TRBV7-9 and TRBJ1-2, the full variable domain reads DTGVSQNPRHKITKRGQNVTFRCDPISEHNRLYWYRQTLGQGPEFLTYFQNEAQLEKSRLLSDRFSAERPKGSFSTLEIQRTEQGDSAMYLCASSLRRGYTFGSGTRLTVV.

The chain uses TRBV6-6 and TRBJ1-2; TRBD1 matches 7 bases. Germline-derived CDR1 and CDR2 are MNHNY and SVGAGI (reference sequence). Trimming cost V 5 bases and J 2 bases; bases outside gene matches: 5. This CDR3 region has 14 residues. The CDR3 sequence is CASSRRQGNYGYTF. As DNA, the CDR3 is TGTGCCAGCAGTCGTCGACAGGGAAACTATGGCTACACCTTC.